Each of the 3 T cell receptor beta chains below was sequenced from the same sample in a study of CD4 and CD8 cells across lung adenocarcinoma regions. TCRdb independently ran MiXCR on the PCR reads; one entry per CDR3 protein. This table has about 23,000 distinct CDR3 sequences, roughly half appearing once. The sequenced sample consisted of CD4+ T cells from the center of a lung tumor. Every receptor here comes from a male donor with lung adenocarcinoma. The CD4 and CD8 labels of this study may be unreliable.

This clonotype came up many times. The V and J genes are TRBV4-1 and TRBJ1-5; TRBD1 might be the D (5 bases). Trimming took 1 base from V and 5 from J, leaving 12 bases between them. This CDR3 has 15 residues. Germline CDR1 MGHRA, CDR2 YSYEKL. The CDR3 loop reads CASSQGWGAYQPQHF. CDR3 sequence (DNA): TGCGCCAGCAGCCAAGGGTGGGGCGCCTATCAGCCCCAGCATTTT.

This chain links TRBV6-1 with TRBJ2-3; no clear D gene. The end of the DNA is better explained by TRBJ2-2, so the J call may be wrong. CDR3 size: 15 residues. Germline values: CDR1 MNHNS, CDR2 SASEGT. CDR3 in amino acids: CASRLQAGIPEALFF. In nucleotides, the CDR3 is TGTGCCAGCAGACTCCAGGCTGGAATCCCAGAGGCGCTGTTTTTT.

The chain uses TRBV6-1 and TRBJ2-1, with TRBD2 matching over 10 bases. TRBJ2-3 explains the end of the DNA better; the J call may be wrong. This CDR3 has 15 amino acids. Per germline, CDR1 MNHNS and CDR2 SASEGT. CDR3 DNA: TGTGCCAGCAGTAGCCTAGCGGGAGATGGAGATACGCAGTATTTT. Amino acids: CASSSLAGDGDTQYF.